Below, 10 T cell receptor beta chains from the same sample are listed, as sequenced in a study of blood T cell repertoires in COVID-19. Sequencing used immunoSEQ multiplex PCR; TCRdb keeps in-frame clones, though not all of them. The repertoire includes approximately 90,000 clones, over 60% of them detected once, and around 49% sits in the top ten. The source material was peripheral blood. These receptor sequences come from a human donor in a cohort sampled during active COVID-19.

The gene calls are TRBV18 and TRBJ2-1; 10 bases agree with TRBD1. V was clipped by 3 bases and J by 7 bases; unmatched bases: 6. This CDR3 has 15 amino acids. The germline gives CDR1 KGHSH, CDR2 LQKENI. The CDR3 DNA sequence: TGTGCCAGCTCACCGGGACAGGGGTATGGGAATGAGCAGTTCTTC. Its protein product is CASSPGQGYGNEQFF. Variable domain in full (rest from reference TRBV18 and TRBJ2-1): NAGVMQNPRHLVRRRGQEARLRCSPMKGHSHVYWYRQLPEEGLKFMVYLQKENIIDESGMPKERFSAEFPKEGPSILRIQQVVRGDSAAYFCASSPGQGYGNEQFFGPGTRLTVL.

There are a few counts of this clone. The chain combines TRBV6-5 with TRBJ1-3; D perhaps matches TRBD1 (5 bases). Per the germline V gene, CDR1 is MNHEY and CDR2 is SVGAGI. V lost 2 bases to trimming and J lost 3 bases, with 11 bases between them. The CDR3 covers 15 residues. CDR3 loop: CASSYIAGGGNTIYF. The CDR3 DNA follows: TGTGCCAGCAGTTACATCGCCGGGGGTGGAAACACCATATATTTT.

Points on this clone: At one of its ends the junction is not consistent with the germline gene, which may arise from a read error. The rearrangement joins TRBV7-7 to TRBJ2-7; 13 bases align to TRBD2. This CDR3 has 15 amino acids. Looked up from germline, CDR1 is SSHAT and CDR2 is FNYEAQ (reference sequence). The CDR3 reads CASSPGLAGAYEQYF. DNA of the CDR3: TGTGCTAGCAGCCCCGGACTAGCGGGAGCCTACGAGCAGTACTTC.

The chain employs TRBV28 and TRBJ2-1, with 8 bases aligning to TRBD2. The CDR3 contains 15 residues. V gave up 6 bases and J gave up 7 bases; unmatched junction bases: 11. Germline CDR1 MDHEN, CDR2 SYDVKM. The CDR3 DNA is TGTGCCAGCAGCCTGAGGCGGGGGGTGAGGAATGAGCAGTTCTTC. It is translated as CASSLRRGVRNEQFF.

Worth noting for this clone: Distinct nucleotide sequences in the sample also encode this CDR3. The chain is built from TRBV7-2 and TRBJ2-5; 10 bases fit TRBD2. The V and J ends lost 5 bases and 4 bases, in that order; junction bases with no gene match: 4. Germline-derived CDR1 and CDR2 are SGHTA and FQGNSA. This CDR3 comprises 14 residues. The CDR3 reads CASSQSGRGETQYF. The CDR3 DNA reads as TGTGCCAGCAGCCAAAGCGGGAGGGGAGAGACCCAGTACTTC.

The chain combines TRBV7-2 with TRBJ2-1, with D perhaps matching TRBD2 (5 bases). The CDR3 runs to 17 residues. V was trimmed by 2 bases and J by 9 bases, leaving 23 bases between them. In germline, CDR1 is SGHTA, CDR2 FQGNSA. The DNA of the CDR3 is TGTGCCAGCAGCTTAAGTCGAGGGAACCCCACGTTGGGTGAGCAGTTCTTC. It is translated as CASSLSRGNPTLGEQFF.

J is TRBJ2-5 and V is TRBV7-7; possible D gene TRBD2, 6 bases. Germline CDR1 and CDR2: SSHAT and FNYEAQ (reference sequence). The CDR3 contains 14 residues. CDR3 sequence: CASRASAEGETQYF. CDR3 nucleotide sequence: TGTGCTAGTAGAGCTAGCGCCGAAGGGGAGACCCAGTACTTC. Combining the CDR3 with reference TRBV7-7 and TRBJ2-5 gives the whole variable domain GAGVSQSPRYKVTKRGQDVTLRCDPISSHATLYWYQQALGQGPEFLTYFNYEAQPDKSGLPSDRFSAERPEGSISTLTIQRTEQRDSAMYRCASRASAEGETQYFGPGTRLLVL.

The V call is TRBV4-1, the J call TRBJ1-4; D perhaps matches TRBD1 (5 bases). This CDR3 is 15 amino acids long. Germline V lookup: CDR1 MGHRA, CDR2 YSYEKL. The V end lost 0 bases, the J end lost 8 bases, and 13 bases lay between the germline ends. As DNA, the CDR3 is TGCGCCAGCAGCCAAGATGACAGCCCAAGGGAAAAACTGTTTTTT. It translates to CASSQDDSPREKLFF.

The chain carries TRBV29-1 and TRBJ2-4; D is perhaps TRBD1 (6 bases). V was shortened by 7 bases and J by 5 bases, with 15 bases between the two germline ends. CDR3 length equals 13 residues. Germline values: CDR1 SQVTM, CDR2 ANQGSEA. The CDR3 region has the DNA TGCAGCGCCTTGGACAGATCTGAAAACATTCAGTACTTC. Protein product: CSALDRSENIQYF.

The V gene is TRBV28, the J gene TRBJ1-4; 7 bases match TRBD1. Per the germline V gene, CDR1 is MDHEN and CDR2 is SYDVKM. Unmatched junction bases numbered 9, after V lost 6 bases and J lost 8 bases. CDR3 length: 14 amino acids. Here the CDR3 DNA reads TGTGCCAGCAGGATCCAGGGGGATTGGGAAAAACTGTTTTTT. Its translation: CASRIQGDWEKLFF.